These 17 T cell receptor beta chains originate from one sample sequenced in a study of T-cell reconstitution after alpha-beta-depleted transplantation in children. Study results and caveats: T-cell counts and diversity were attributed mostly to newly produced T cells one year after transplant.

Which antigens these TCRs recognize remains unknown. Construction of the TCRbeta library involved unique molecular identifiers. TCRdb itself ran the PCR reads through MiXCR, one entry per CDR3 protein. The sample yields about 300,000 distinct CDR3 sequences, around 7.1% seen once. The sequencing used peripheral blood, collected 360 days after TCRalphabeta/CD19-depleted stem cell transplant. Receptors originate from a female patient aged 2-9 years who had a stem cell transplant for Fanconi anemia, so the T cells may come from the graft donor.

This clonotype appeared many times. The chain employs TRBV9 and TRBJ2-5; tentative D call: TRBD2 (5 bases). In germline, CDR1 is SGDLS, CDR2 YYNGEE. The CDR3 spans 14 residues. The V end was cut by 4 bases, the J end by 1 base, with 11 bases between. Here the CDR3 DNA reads TGTGCCAGCAGCCTACGGACTGGCCAAGAGACCCAGTACTTC. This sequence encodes CASSLRTGQETQYF. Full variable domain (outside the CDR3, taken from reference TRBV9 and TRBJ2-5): DSGVTQTPKHLITATGQRVTLRCSPRSGDLSVYWYQQSLDQGLQFLIQYYNGEERAKGNILERFSAQQFPDLHSELNLSSLELGDSALYFCASSLRTGQETQYFGPGTRLLVL.

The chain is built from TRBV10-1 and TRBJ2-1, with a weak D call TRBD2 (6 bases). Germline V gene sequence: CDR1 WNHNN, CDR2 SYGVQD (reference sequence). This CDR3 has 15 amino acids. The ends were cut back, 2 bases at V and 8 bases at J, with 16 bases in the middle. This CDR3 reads CASSEAGNRMDEQFF. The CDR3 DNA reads TGCGCCAGCAGTGAGGCGGGAAACCGTATGGATGAGCAGTTCTTC.

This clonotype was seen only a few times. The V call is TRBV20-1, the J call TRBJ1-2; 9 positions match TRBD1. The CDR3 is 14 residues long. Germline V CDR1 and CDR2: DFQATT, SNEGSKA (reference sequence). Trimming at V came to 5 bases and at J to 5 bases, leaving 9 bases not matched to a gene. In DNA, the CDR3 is TGCAGTGCTGGACAGGGGTCCGGGAGGTATGGCTACACCTTC. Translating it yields CSAGQGSGRYGYTF.

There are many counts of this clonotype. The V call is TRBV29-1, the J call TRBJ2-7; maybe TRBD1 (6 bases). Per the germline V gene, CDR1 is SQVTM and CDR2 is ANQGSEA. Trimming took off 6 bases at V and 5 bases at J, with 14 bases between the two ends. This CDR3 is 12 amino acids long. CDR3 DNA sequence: TGCAGCGTCAGGGGAAACGGCCACGAGCAGTACTTC. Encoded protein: CSVRGNGHEQYF.

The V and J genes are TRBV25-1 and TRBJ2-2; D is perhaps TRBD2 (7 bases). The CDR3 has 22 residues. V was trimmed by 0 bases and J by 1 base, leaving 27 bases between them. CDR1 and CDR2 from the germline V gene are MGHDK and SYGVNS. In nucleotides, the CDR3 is TGTGCCAGCAGTGAATATATGGGGGCGGGAGCGGACTATTGGCGGAACACCGGGGAGCTGTTTTTT. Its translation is CASSEYMGAGADYWRNTGELFF. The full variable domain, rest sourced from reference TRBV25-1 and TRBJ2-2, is EADIYQTPRYLVIGTGKKITLECSQTMGHDKMYWYQQDPGMELHLIHYSYGVNSTEKGDLSSESTVSRIRTEHFPLTLESARPSHTSQYLCASSEYMGAGADYWRNTGELFFGEGSRLTVL.

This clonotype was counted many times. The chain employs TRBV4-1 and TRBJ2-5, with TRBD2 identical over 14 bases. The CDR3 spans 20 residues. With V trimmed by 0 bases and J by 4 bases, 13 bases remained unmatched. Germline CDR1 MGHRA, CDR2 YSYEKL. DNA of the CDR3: TGCGCCAGCAGCCAAGAAATGCCCGGGACTAGCGGGAGAGGTTTAGAGACCCAGTACTTC. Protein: CASSQEMPGTSGRGLETQYF.

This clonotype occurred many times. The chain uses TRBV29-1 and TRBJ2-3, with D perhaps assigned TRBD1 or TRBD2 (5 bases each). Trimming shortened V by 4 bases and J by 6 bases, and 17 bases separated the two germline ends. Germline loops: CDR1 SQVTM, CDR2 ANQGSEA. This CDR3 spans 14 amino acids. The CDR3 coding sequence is TGCAGCGTTGCACCGGGACCCCCGGGCGATACGCAGTATTTT. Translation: CSVAPGPPGDTQYF.

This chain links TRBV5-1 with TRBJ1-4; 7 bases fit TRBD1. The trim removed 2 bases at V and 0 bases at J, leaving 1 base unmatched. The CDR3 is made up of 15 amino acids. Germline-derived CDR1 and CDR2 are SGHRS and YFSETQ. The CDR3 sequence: CASSLRGPTNEKLFF. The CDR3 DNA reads TGCGCCAGCAGCTTAAGGGGGCCAACTAATGAAAAACTGTTTTTT.

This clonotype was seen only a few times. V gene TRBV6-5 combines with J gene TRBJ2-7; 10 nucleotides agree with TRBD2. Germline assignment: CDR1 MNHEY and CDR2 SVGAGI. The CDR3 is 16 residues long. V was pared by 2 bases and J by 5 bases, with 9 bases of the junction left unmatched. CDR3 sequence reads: CASSYTPTSGLDEQYF. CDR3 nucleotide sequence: TGTGCCAGCAGTTACACTCCGACTAGCGGGTTAGACGAGCAGTACTTC.

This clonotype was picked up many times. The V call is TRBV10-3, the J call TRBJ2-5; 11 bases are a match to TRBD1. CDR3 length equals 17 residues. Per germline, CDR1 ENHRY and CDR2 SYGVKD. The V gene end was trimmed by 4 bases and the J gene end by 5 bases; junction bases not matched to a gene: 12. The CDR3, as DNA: TGTGCCATCAGTGGTGGACAGGGGGCCGCTGGGCAGGAGACCCAGTACTTC. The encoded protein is CAISGGQGAAGQETQYF.

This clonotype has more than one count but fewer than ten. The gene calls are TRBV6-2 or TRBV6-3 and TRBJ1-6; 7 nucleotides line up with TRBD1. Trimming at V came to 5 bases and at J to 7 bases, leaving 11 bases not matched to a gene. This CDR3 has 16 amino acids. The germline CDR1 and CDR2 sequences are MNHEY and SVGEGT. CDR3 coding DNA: TGTGCCAGCAGTCAATGGACAGGACCAACAAATTCACCCCTCCACTTT. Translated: CASSQWTGPTNSPLHF.

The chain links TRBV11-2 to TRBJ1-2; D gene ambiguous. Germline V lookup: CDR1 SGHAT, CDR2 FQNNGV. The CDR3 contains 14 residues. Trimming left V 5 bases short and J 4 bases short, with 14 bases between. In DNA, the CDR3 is TGTGCCAGCAGCGCAATACAGAACCCCTATGGCTACACCTTC. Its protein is CASSAIQNPYGYTF.

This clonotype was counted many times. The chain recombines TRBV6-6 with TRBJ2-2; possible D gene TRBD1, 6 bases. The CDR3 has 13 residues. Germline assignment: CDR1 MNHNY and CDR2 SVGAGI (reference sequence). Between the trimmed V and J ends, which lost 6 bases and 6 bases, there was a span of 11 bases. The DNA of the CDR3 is TGTGCCAGCAGCGGTACAGGGCCCGGGGAGCTGTTTTTT. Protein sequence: CASSGTGPGELFF.

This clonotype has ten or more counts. DNA for the CDR3: TGCAGTGCTAGAGCCATAGCGGGTCTTTACAATGAGCAGTTCTTC. Its translation: CSARAIAGLYNEQFF. V is TRBV20-1 and J is TRBJ2-1; 7 nucleotides line up with TRBD2. The CDR3 extends over 15 amino acids. Germline CDR1 is DFQATT and CDR2 is SNEGSKA (reference sequence). The J segment lost 4 bases and the V segment lost 1 base, leaving 7 bases of the junction unmatched.

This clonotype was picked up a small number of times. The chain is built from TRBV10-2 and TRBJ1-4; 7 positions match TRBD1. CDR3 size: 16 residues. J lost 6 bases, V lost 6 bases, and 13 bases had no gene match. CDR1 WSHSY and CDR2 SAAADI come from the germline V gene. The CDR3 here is CASRGNRGAIYEKLFF. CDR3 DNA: TGCGCCAGCAGGGGAAACAGGGGCGCTATCTATGAAAAACTGTTTTTT.

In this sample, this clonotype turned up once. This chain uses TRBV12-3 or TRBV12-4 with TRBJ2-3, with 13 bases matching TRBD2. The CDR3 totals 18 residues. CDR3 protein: CTITRRLAGGVSTDTQYF. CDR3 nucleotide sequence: TGTACCATCACCCGTAGACTAGCGGGAGGAGTGAGCACAGATACGCAGTATTTT.

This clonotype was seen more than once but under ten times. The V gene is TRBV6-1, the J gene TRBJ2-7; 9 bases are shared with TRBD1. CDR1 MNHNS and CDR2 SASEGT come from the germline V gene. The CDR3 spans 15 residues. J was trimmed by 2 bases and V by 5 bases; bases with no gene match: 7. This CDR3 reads CASSRGTGYTYEQYF. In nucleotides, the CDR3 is TGTGCCAGCAGTAGAGGGACAGGGTATACCTACGAGCAGTACTTC.